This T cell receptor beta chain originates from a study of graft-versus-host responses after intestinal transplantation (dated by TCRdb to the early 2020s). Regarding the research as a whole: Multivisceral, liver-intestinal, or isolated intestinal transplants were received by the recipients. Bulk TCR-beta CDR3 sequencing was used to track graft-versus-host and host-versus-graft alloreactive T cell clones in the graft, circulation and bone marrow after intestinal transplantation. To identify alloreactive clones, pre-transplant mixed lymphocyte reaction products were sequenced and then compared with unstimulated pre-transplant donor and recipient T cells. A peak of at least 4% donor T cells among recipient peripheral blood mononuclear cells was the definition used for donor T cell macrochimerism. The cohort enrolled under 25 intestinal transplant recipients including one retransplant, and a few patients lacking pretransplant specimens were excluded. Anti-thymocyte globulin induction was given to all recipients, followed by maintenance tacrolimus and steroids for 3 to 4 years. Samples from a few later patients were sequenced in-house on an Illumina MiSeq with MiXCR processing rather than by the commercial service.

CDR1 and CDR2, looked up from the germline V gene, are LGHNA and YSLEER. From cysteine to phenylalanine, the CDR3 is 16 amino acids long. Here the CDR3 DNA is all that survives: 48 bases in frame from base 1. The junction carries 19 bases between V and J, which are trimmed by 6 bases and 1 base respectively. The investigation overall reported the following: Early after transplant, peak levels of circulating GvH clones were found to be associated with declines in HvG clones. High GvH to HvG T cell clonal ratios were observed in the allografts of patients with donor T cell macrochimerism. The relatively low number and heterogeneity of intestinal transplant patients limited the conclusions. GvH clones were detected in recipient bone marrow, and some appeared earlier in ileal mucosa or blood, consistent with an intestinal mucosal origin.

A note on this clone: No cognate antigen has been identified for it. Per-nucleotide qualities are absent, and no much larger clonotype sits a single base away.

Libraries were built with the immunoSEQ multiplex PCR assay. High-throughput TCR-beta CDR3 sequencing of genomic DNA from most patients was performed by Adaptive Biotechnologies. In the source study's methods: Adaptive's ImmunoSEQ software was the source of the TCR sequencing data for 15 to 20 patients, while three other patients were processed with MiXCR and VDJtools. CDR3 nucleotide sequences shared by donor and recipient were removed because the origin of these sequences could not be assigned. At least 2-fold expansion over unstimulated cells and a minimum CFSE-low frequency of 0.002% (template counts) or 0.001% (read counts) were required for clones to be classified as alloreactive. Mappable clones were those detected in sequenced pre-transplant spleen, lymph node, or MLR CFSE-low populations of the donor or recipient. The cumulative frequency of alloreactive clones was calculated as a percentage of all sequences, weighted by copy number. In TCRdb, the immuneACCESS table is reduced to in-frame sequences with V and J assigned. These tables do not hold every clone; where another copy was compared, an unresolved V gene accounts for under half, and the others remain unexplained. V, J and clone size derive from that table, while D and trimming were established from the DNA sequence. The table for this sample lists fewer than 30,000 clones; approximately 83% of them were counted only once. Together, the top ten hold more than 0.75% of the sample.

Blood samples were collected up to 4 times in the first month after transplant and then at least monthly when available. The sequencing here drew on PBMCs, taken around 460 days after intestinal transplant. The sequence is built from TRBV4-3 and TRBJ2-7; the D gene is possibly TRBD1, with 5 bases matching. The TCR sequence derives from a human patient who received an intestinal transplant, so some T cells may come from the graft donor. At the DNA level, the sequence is TGCGCCAGCAGACCCGACCTCGCAGGGCCATCCTACGAGCAGTACTTC. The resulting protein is CASRPDLAGPSYEQYF.